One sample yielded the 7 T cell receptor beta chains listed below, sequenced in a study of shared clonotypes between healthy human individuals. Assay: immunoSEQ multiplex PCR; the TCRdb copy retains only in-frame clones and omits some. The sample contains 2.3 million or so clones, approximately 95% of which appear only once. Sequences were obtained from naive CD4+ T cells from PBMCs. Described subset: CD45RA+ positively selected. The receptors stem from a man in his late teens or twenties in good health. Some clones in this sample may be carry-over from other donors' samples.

CDR3 sequence (DNA): TGCAGCGTTGATCGGAAGTTTGGTGCTGAAGCTTTCTTT. This gives the protein CSVDRKFGAEAFF. V usage is TRBV29-1 and J usage is TRBJ1-1; no reliable D call. This CDR3 has 13 residues. CDR1 and CDR2 (germline): SQVTM, ANQGSEA. The V end lost 3 bases, the J end lost 6 bases, and 14 bases lay between the germline ends.

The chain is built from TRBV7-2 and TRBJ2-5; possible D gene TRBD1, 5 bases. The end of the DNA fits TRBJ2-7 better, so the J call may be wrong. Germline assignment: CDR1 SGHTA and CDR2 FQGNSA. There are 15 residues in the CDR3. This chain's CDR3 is CASSDPSRASYEQYF. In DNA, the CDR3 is TGTGCCAGCAGCGATCCGTCCAGGGCCTCCTACGAGCAGTACTTC.

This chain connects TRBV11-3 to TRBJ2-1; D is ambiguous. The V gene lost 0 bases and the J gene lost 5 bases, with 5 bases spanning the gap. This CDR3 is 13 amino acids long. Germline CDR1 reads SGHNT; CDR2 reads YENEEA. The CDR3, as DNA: TGTGCCAGCAGCTTAGACTGGAACAATGAGCAGTTCTTC. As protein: CASSLDWNNEQFF. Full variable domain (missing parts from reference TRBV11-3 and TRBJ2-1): EAGVVQSPRYKIIEKKQPVAFWCNPISGHNTLYWYLQNLGQGPELLIRYENEEAVDDSQLPKDRFSAERLKGVDSTLKIQPAELGDSAVYLCASSLDWNNEQFFGPGTRLTVL.

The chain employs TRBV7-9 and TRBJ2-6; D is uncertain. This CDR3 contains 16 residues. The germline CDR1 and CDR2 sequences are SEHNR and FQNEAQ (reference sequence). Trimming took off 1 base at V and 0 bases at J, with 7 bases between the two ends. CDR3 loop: CASSLEQPSGANVLTF. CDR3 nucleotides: TGTGCCAGCAGCTTAGAACAGCCCTCTGGGGCCAACGTCCTGACTTTC.

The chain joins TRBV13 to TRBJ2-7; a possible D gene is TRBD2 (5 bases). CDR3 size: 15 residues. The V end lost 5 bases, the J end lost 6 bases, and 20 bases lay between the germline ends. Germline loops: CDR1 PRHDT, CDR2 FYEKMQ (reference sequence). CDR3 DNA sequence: TGTGCCAGCAGCCCACGACCGACTACGGACGGCGAGCAGTACTTC. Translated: CASSPRPTTDGEQYF.

The CDR3 sequence is CASSPSTGGASWKEQYF. CDR3 nucleotides: TGCGCCAGCAGCCCCTCAACAGGGGGCGCGTCGTGGAAAGAGCAGTACTTC. The chain carries TRBV5-1 and TRBJ2-7, with TRBD1 matching 9 bases. Germline CDR1 is SGHRS and CDR2 is YFSETQ. CDR3 length equals 17 residues. The junction had 18 bases not matched to a gene; V was cut back by 4 bases and J by 7 bases.

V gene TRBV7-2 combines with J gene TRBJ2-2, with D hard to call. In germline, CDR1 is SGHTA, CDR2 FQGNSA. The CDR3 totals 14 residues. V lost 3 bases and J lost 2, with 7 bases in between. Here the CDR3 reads CASSLTANTGELFF. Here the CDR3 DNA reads TGTGCCAGCAGCTTGACGGCCAACACCGGGGAGCTGTTTTTT.